These 4 T cell receptor beta chains were sequenced from one sample in a study of cytomegalovirus exposure and HLA in healthy donors. It was with 60 Vbeta and 13 Jbeta primers that the PCR ran. Here immunoSEQ multiplex PCR was the method, and the copy in TCRdb shows in-frame clones only, minus some. The table records 150,000 to 200,000 clones, approximately 81% of them present only once. Sequenced sample: PBMCs. Receptor source: a man in his late teens or twenties in good health and CMV-seronegative.

This chain uses TRBV7-2 with TRBJ2-3; 13 bases line up with TRBD2. This CDR3 is 18 amino acids long. Germline V gives CDR1 SGHTA, CDR2 FQGNSA. V shed 1 base, J shed 3 bases, and the junction held 7 bases outside the gene matches. The CDR3 spells CASSLELAGGYRTDTQYF. DNA for the CDR3: TGTGCCAGCAGCTTAGAACTAGCGGGGGGGTATCGTACAGATACGCAGTATTTT.

The rearrangement uses TRBV29-1 and TRBJ2-5; tentatively, D is TRBD2 (7 bases). Germline V gene sequence: CDR1 SQVTM, CDR2 ANQGSEA. This CDR3 region has 14 residues. Trimming shortened V by 5 bases and J by 4 bases, and 17 bases separated the two germline ends. CDR3 sequence (DNA): TGCAGCGTTACCCCTAGAAGGGGGGGAGAGACCCAGTACTTC. Its protein is CSVTPRRGGETQYF.

J is TRBJ2-1 and V is TRBV10-3; tentatively, D is TRBD2 (6 bases). The V and J ends lost 0 bases and 9 bases respectively, with 15 bases between them. There are 15 residues in the CDR3. Germline V gives CDR1 ENHRY, CDR2 SYGVKD. CDR3 amino acids: CAISESTAGSFEQFF. The CDR3 DNA sequence: TGTGCCATCAGTGAGTCGACGGCCGGGAGCTTTGAGCAGTTCTTC.

This chain joins TRBV11-2 and TRBJ2-3; 10 bases are shared with TRBD1. Germline CDR1 reads SGHAT; CDR2 reads FQNNGV. V was clipped by 1 base and J by 4 bases; unmatched bases: 2. CDR3 size: 15 residues. DNA of the CDR3: TGTGCCAGCAGCTTAGGGACAGGGGGAGCAGATACGCAGTATTTT. Encoded protein: CASSLGTGGADTQYF. The full variable domain, its missing parts supplied by reference TRBV11-2 and TRBJ2-3, is EAGVAQSPRYKIIEKRQSVAFWCNPISGHATLYWYQQILGQGPKLLIQFQNNGVVDDSQLPKDRFSAERLKGVDSTLKIQPAKLEDSAVYLCASSLGTGGADTQYFGPGTRLTVL.